This TCR beta chain was recovered during a study of T cell clonotyping in hematopoietic cell transplantation. General observations from the study: Graft donor and pretransplant recipient Inverse Simpson Index values predicted broader posttransplant TCR diversity.

The germline gives CDR1 SGDLS, CDR2 YYNGEE. The CDR3 is 15 residues long. The V end was cut by 0 bases, the J end by 6 bases, with 16 bases between. The method was immunoSEQ multiplex PCR; TCRdb's version includes in-frame clones alone and lacks a portion of them. The sample includes 12,000 to 15,000 clones, 65% to 90% of them seen just once. This clone was picked up a small number of times. Its antigen is unidentified. This sequence originates from a male patient between 45 and 60 years old who had an allogeneic stem cell transplant from an unrelated donor, so T cells may come from the graft donor. Some clones in this sample may be carry-over from other donors' samples. Sequencing used PBMCs, obtained 100 days after allogeneic stem cell transplant. J is TRBJ2-7 and V is TRBV9; perhaps TRBD2 as D (5 bases). CDR3 loop: CASSVAPDYGFEQYF. As DNA, the CDR3 is TGTGCCAGCAGCGTAGCTCCCGACTACGGTTTCGAGCAGTACTTC.